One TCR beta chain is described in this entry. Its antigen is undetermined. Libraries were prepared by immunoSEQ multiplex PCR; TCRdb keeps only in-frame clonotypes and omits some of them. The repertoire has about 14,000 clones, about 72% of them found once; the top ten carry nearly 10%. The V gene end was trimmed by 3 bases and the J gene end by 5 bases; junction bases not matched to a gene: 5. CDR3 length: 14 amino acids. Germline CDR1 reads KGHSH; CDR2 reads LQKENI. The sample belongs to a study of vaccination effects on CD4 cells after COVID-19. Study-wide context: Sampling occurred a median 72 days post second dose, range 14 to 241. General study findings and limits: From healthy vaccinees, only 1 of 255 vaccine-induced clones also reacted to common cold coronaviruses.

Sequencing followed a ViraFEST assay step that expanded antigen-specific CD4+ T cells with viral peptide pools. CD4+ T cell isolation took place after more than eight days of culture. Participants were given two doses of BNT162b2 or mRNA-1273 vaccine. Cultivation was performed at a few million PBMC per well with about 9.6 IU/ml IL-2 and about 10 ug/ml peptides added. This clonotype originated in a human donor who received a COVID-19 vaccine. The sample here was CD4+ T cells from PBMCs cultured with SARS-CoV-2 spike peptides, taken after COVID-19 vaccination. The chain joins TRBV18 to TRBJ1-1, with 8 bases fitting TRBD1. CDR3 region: CASSPRTGRTEAFF. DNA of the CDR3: TGTGCCAGCTCACCCAGGACAGGGAGGACTGAAGCTTTCTTT.